Below are 17 T cell receptor beta chains sequenced from a single sample in a study of blood T cell repertoires in COVID-19. TCRdb's table, derived via immunoSEQ multiplex PCR, lists solely in-frame clones and lacks some. The sample includes nearly 300,000 clones, roughly 91% of them seen just once. Sequenced material: PBMCs or T cells enriched from blood (not recorded which). The source of these receptors is a woman in her fifties or sixties who had been exposed to COVID-19.

V and J are TRBV6-5 and TRBJ1-5; D possibly corresponds to TRBD1 (5 bases). The germline CDR1 and CDR2 sequences are MNHEY and SVGAGI. Between the trimmed V and J ends, which lost 2 bases and 5 bases, there was a span of 7 bases. CDR3 size: 13 residues. CDR3 sequence: CASSYLRDQPQHF. The CDR3 coding sequence is TGTGCCAGCAGTTACCTCAGGGATCAGCCCCAGCATTTT.

This clone was observed a single time. The V and J genes are TRBV28 and TRBJ1-2, with unresolved D. The germline V gene encodes CDR1 MDHEN and CDR2 SYDVKM. V was trimmed by 3 bases and J by 0 bases, leaving 8 bases between them. This CDR3 has 14 amino acids. CDR3 in DNA: TGTGCCAGCAGTTTGCACATGTCTAACTATGGCTACACCTTC. Encoded protein: CASSLHMSNYGYTF.

This chain's CDR3 is CASSLDAVQETQYF. The CDR3 DNA follows: TGTGCCAGCAGCTTGGACGCGGTCCAAGAGACCCAGTACTTC. V is TRBV5-4 and J is TRBJ2-5; D is undetermined. Between the trimmed V and J ends, which lost 0 bases and 1 base, there was a span of 7 bases. The germline CDR1 and CDR2 sequences are SGHNT and YYREEE (reference sequence). This CDR3 has 14 residues. The variable domain in full, with the rest retrieved from reference TRBV5-4 and TRBJ2-5, is ETGVTQSPTHLIKTRGQQVTLRCSSQSGHNTVSWYQQALGQGPQFIFQYYREEENGRGNFPPRFSGLQFPNYSSELNVNALELDDSALYLCASSLDAVQETQYFGPGTRLLVL.

The DNA of the CDR3 is TGCGCCAGCAAGGGACAGGGGATGTCGAATGAGCAGTTCTTC. Translating gives CASKGQGMSNEQFF. J is TRBJ2-1 and V is TRBV5-1, with 10 bases identical to TRBD1. The CDR3 runs 14 residues. Germline V gene lookup returns CDR1 SGHRS and CDR2 YFSETQ. Trimming at V came to 6 bases and at J to 7 bases, leaving 7 bases not matched to a gene.

The chain couples TRBV5-1 to TRBJ2-2; possibly TRBD1 for D (5 bases). The CDR3 totals 16 residues. V lost 0 bases to trimming and J lost 4 bases, with 13 bases between them. Germline V gives CDR1 SGHRS, CDR2 YFSETQ. CDR3 protein: CASSLAWQGSTGELFF. The CDR3 DNA sequence: TGCGCCAGCAGCTTGGCCTGGCAGGGAAGCACCGGGGAGCTGTTTTTT. The full variable domain, completed using reference TRBV5-1 and TRBJ2-2, is KAGVTQTPRYLIKTRGQQVTLSCSPISGHRSVSWYQQTPGQGLQFLFEYFSETQRNKGNFPGRFSGRQFSNSRSEMNVSTLELGDSALYLCASSLAWQGSTGELFFGEGSRLTVL.

The V and J genes are TRBV4-2 and TRBJ2-3; maybe TRBD2 (6 bases). Germline-derived CDR1 and CDR2 are LGHNA and YNFKEQ. V was shortened by 3 bases and J by 2 bases, with 9 bases between the two germline ends. The CDR3 spans 14 residues. In DNA form, the CDR3 reads TGTGCCAGCAGCCAGGCGGGGTTCACAGATACGCAGTATTTT. It yields the protein CASSQAGFTDTQYF.

The chain links TRBV6-1 to TRBJ2-7, with TRBD2 identical over 9 bases. Germline CDR1 MNHNS, CDR2 SASEGT. The CDR3 contains 16 residues. V gave up 3 bases and J gave up 5 bases; unmatched junction bases: 11. CDR3 DNA: TGTGCCAGCAGTGATTACAATGGGCGGGGGGGCGACGAGCAGTACTTC. This translates into CASSDYNGRGGDEQYF.

V usage is TRBV29-1 and J usage is TRBJ1-2; D possibly corresponds to TRBD1 (5 bases). CDR1 and CDR2 from the germline V gene are SQVTM and ANQGSEA. The CDR3 is 13 amino acids. The chain's CDR3 is CTLERGTAYGYTF. For the CDR3, the DNA is TGCACCCTCGAGCGGGGGACTGCCTATGGCTACACCTTC. Together with reference TRBV29-1 and TRBJ1-2, the CDR3 gives the full variable domain: SAVISQKPSRDICQRGTSLTIQCQVDSQVTMMFWYRQQPGQSLTLIATANQGSEATYESGFVIDKFPISRPNLTFSTLTVSNMSPEDSSIYLCTLERGTAYGYTFGSGTRLTVV.

This chain joins TRBV2 and TRBJ2-3, with 8 bases fitting TRBD1. Trimming took 4 bases from V and 1 from J; bases not matched to a gene: 4. This CDR3 contains 15 residues. Germline CDR1 reads SNHLY; CDR2 reads FYNNEI. CDR3 protein: CASSAPGQGTDTQYF. CDR3 DNA sequence: TGTGCCAGCAGTGCACCGGGACAGGGCACAGATACGCAGTATTTT.

This chain links TRBV5-4 with TRBJ2-5; D possibly corresponds to TRBD1 (6 bases). Deletions cut 6 bases from V and 5 bases from J, with 17 bases between. The CDR3 contains 14 residues. Germline V gene sequence: CDR1 SGHNT, CDR2 YYREEE (reference sequence). The CDR3 nucleotides read TGTGCCAGCACCAATTACAGGGCTGGGGAGACCCAGTACTTC. This codes for CASTNYRAGETQYF.

This chain connects TRBV4-1 to TRBJ2-3; the match to TRBD1 covers 9 bases. The CDR3 has 14 residues. Trimming removed 4 bases from V and 4 bases from J; junction bases left unmatched: 3. Germline V lookup: CDR1 MGHRA, CDR2 YSYEKL. CDR3 protein: CASSLTGGADTQYF. The CDR3 DNA is TGCGCCAGCAGCCTCACAGGGGGCGCAGATACGCAGTATTTT.

The V call is TRBV19, the J call TRBJ1-3; 10 bases match TRBD1. The ends lost 7 bases at V and 4 bases at J; junction bases unmatched: 10. Germline V gene data show CDR1 as LNHDA and CDR2 as SQIVND (reference sequence). The CDR3 consists of 16 residues. The CDR3 protein is CASNPSGTGVGNTIYF. The CDR3, as DNA: TGTGCCAGTAATCCGTCCGGGACAGGGGTCGGAAACACCATATATTTT.

The chain carries TRBV30 and TRBJ1-1; D unclear. The V end lost 3 bases, the J end lost 3 bases, and 8 bases lay between the germline ends. Germline V gives CDR1 GTSNPN, CDR2 SVGIG (reference sequence). The CDR3 has 12 amino acids. This CDR3 reads CAWSPGYTEAFF. In nucleotides, the CDR3 is TGTGCCTGGAGCCCGGGATACACTGAAGCTTTCTTT.

On this clone: The same CDR3 arises from other DNA sequences in this sample as well. V gene TRBV28 combines with J gene TRBJ2-7; 7 bases are shared with TRBD1. The germline V gene encodes CDR1 MDHEN and CDR2 SYDVKM. The junction had 1 base not matched to a gene; V was cut back by 5 bases and J by 0 bases. The CDR3 runs 13 residues. This chain's CDR3 is CASSRQGSYEQYF. Here the CDR3 DNA reads TGTGCCAGCAGTCGACAGGGCTCCTACGAGCAGTACTTC.

This clone was recorded once. The rearrangement joins TRBV14 to TRBJ1-4, with 7 bases lining up with TRBD1. This CDR3 region has 13 residues. From germline, CDR1 is SGHDN and CDR2 FVKESK. The V and J ends lost 4 bases and 5 bases, in that order; junction bases with no gene match: 1. This CDR3 is CASSRDRNEKLFF. The CDR3 coding sequence is TGTGCCAGCAGCCGGGACAGAAATGAAAAACTGTTTTTT.

This chain joins TRBV7-8 and TRBJ2-7; D perhaps matches TRBD2 (5 bases). Germline CDR1 and CDR2: SGHVS and FQNEAQ. The V end lost 5 bases, the J end lost 10 bases, and 12 bases lay between the germline ends. This CDR3 is 11 amino acids long. The CDR3 here is CASSRGPFQYF. The DNA for the CDR3 is TGTGCCAGCAGCCGAGGGCCTTTCCAGTACTTC.

The rearrangement joins TRBV4-2 to TRBJ2-2; 9 nucleotides align to TRBD2. With V trimmed by 0 bases and J by 7 bases, 9 bases remained unmatched. The CDR3 spans 17 residues. The germline V gene has CDR1 LGHNA and CDR2 YNFKEQ. CDR3 amino acids: CASSQDSLRGGIGELFF. DNA of the CDR3: TGTGCCAGCAGCCAAGATAGTCTGCGGGGGGGCATCGGGGAGCTGTTTTTT.